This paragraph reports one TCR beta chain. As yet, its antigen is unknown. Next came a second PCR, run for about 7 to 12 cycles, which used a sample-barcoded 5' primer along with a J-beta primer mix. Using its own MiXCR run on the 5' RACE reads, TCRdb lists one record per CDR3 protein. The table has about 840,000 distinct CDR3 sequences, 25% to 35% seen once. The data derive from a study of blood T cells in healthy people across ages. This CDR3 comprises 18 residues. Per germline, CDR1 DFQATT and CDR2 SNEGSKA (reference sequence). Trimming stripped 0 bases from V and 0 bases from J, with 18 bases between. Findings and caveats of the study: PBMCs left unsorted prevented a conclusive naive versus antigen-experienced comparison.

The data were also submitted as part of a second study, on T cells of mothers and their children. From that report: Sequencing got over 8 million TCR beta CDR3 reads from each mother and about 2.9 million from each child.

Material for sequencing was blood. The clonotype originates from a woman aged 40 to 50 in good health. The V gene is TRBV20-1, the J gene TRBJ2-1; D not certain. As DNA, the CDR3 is TGCAGTGCTAGAGATCACCTCCCTCTCACGAGCTCCTACAATGAGCAGTTCTTC. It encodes CSARDHLPLTSSYNEQFF.